This T cell receptor beta chain was profiled in a study of cytomegalovirus exposure and HLA in healthy donors. Study-wide points: There were some public TCRs occurring in many donors, but most TCR sequences were rare. Through in vitro validation, three CMV-associated chains were shown to be specific for CMV antigens.

Measured with immunoSEQ multiplex PCR; TCRdb has only the in-frame clones, and not every one. The sample consists of about 130,000 clones, nearly 90% of them appearing once. This clone was seen a single time. Its antigen is as yet unknown. Germline V gene sequence: CDR1 MNHEY, CDR2 SVGAGI. J gave up 4 bases and V 6 bases, and 2 bases lay outside the gene matches. The length of the CDR3 is 13 residues. The chain is built from TRBV6-5 and TRBJ2-2; TRBD1 matches 7 bases. Input material: PBMCs. The TCR was taken from a woman between 18 and 30 years old in good health and CMV-seronegative. CDR3 loop: CASRAGGTGELFF. For the CDR3, the DNA is TGTGCCAGCAGGGCAGGGGGCACCGGGGAGCTGTTTTTT.